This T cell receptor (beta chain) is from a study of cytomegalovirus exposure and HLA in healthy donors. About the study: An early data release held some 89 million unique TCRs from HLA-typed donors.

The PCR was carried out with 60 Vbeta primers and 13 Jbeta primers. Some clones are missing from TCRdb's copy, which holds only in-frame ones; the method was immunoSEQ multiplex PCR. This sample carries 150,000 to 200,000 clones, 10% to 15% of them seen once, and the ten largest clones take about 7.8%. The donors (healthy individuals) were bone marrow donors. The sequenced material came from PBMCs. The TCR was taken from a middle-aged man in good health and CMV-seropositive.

This chain's CDR3 is CASSQEEGIGRAFF. In DNA, the CDR3 is TGCGCCAGCAGCCAAGAAGAGGGAATAGGACGGGCTTTCTTT. The rearrangement uses TRBV4-3 and TRBJ1-1; no clear D. The CDR3 runs to 14 residues. Germline assignment: CDR1 LGHNA and CDR2 YSLEER. Deletions cut 0 bases from V and 11 bases from J, with 16 bases between.